This T cell receptor beta chain was documented in a study of T cells in Graves' hyperthyroidism and ophthalmopathy. Authors of the study amplified TCR beta CDR3 regions from RNA transcripts. The HTBI primer set drove a first-round RT-PCR of the TCR CDR3. From the multiplex PCR reads, TCRdb called clonotypes with MiXCR, one entry per CDR3 protein. Of fewer than 800,000 distinct CDR3 sequences listed, around 15% were seen once; the top ten hold under 9.5%. Many counts were recorded for this clonotype. CDR1 SGHRS and CDR2 YFSETQ come from the germline V gene. With 4 bases removed from V and 7 bases from J, the gap between germline ends came to 15 bases. The CDR3 covers 14 residues. Patients aged 18 to 65 had newly diagnosed hyperthyroidism lasting under 2 months.

This TCR was recovered from a man between 18 and 29 years old with Graves' hyperthyroidism. The V call is TRBV5-1, the J call TRBJ1-5; D unclear. The sample comprised blood. CDR3 DNA sequence: TGCGCCAGCAGCCCTGACGGGTCCGGGCAGCCCCAGCATTTT. It specifies CASSPDGSGQPQHF. The variable domain in full, completed from reference TRBV5-1 and TRBJ1-5, reads KAGVTQTPRYLIKTRGQQVTLSCSPISGHRSVSWYQQTPGQGLQFLFEYFSETQRNKGNFPGRFSGRQFSNSRSEMNVSTLELGDSALYLCASSPDGSGQPQHFGDGTRLSIL.